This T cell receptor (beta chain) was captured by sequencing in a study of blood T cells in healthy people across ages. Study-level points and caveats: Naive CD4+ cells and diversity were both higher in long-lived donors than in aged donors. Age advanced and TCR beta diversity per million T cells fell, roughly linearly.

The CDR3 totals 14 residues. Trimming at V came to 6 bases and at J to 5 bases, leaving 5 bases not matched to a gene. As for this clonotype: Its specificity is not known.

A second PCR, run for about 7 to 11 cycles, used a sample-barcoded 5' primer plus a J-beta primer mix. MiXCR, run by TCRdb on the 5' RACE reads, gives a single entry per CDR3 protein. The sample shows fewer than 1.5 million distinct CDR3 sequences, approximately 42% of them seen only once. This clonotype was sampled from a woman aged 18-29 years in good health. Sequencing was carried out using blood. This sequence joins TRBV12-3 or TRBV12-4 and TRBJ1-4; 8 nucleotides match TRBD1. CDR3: CASSPRQGNEKLFF. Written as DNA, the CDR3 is TGTGCCAGCAGCCCAAGACAGGGGAATGAAAAACTGTTTTTT.